The clone carrying this T cell receptor (beta chain) was seen at least ten times. Its antigen is not known. Sequencing used immunoSEQ multiplex PCR; TCRdb keeps in-frame clones, though not all of them. The sample gives around 52,000 clones, over 55% of which show up once; 20% is in the top ten. These data are taken from a study of cytotoxic CD8 clonotypes in ibrutinib-treated CLL. Study-level background: Response sampling took place at median 12 months of treatment, range 6 to 36. Study-level results: Baseline values of clonality outstripped age-matched healthy donors and followed circulating CD8+ T-cell counts.

The germline V gene has CDR1 SGHNT and CDR2 YENEEA. This CDR3 has 13 amino acids. Trimming took 5 bases from V and 10 from J, leaving 15 bases between them. The chain is built from TRBV11-3 and TRBJ2-1; D may be TRBD1 (6 bases). The clonotype originates from a human donor with chronic lymphocytic leukemia. The sample here was PBMCs, taken after 24 months of ibrutinib treatment. The CDR3 region is CASSRRSGDEQFF. The CDR3 coding sequence is TGTGCCAGCAGCCGAAGGTCAGGGGACGAGCAGTTCTTC.